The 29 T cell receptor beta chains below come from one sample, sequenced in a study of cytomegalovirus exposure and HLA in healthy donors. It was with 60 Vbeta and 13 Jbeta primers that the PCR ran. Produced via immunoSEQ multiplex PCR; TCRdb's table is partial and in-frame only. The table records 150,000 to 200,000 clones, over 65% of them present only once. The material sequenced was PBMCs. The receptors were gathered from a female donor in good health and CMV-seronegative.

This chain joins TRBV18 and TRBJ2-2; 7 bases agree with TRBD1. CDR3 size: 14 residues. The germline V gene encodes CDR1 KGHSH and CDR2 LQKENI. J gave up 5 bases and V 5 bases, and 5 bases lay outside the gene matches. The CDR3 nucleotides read TGTGCCAGCTCAGTATCACAGGGGACCGGGGAGCTGTTTTTT. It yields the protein CASSVSQGTGELFF.

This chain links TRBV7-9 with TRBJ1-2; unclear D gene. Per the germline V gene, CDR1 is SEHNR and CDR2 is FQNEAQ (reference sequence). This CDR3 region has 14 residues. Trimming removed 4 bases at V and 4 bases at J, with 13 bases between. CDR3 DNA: TGTGCCAGCAGCTCGAACGGCGGGCCCTATGGCTACACCTTC. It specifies CASSSNGGPYGYTF. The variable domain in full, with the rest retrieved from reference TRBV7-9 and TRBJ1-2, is DTGVSQNPRHKITKRGQNVTFRCDPISEHNRLYWYRQTLGQGPEFLTYFQNEAQLEKSRLLSDRFSAERPKGSFSTLEIQRTEQGDSAMYLCASSSNGGPYGYTFGSGTRLTVV.

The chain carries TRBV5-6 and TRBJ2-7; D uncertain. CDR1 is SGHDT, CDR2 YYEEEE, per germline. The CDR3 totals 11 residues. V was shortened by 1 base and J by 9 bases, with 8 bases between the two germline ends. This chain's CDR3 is CASSLLGTQYF. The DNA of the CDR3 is TGTGCCAGCAGCTTGCTAGGCACGCAGTACTTC.

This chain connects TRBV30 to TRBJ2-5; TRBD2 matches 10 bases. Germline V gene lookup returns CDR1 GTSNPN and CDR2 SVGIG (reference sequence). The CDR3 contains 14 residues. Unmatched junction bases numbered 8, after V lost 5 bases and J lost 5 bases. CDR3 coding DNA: TGTGCCTGGGGAGCTAGCGGGAGTAGGGAGACCCAGTACTTC. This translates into CAWGASGSRETQYF.

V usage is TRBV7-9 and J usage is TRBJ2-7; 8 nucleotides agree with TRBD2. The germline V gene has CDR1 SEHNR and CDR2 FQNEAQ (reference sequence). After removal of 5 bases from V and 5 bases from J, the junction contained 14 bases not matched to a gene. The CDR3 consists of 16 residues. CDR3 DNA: TGTGCCAGCAGCCCCATCTATGGGGCGGGAGGTGACGAGCAGTACTTC. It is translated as CASSPIYGAGGDEQYF. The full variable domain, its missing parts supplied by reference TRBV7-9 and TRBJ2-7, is DTGVSQNPRHKITKRGQNVTFRCDPISEHNRLYWYRQTLGQGPEFLTYFQNEAQLEKSRLLSDRFSAERPKGSFSTLEIQRTEQGDSAMYLCASSPIYGAGGDEQYFGPGTRLTVT.

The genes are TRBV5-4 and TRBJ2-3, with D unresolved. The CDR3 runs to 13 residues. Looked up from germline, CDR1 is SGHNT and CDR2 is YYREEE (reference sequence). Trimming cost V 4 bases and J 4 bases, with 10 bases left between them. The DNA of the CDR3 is TGTGCCAGCAGCCCCGTCCCCGCAGATACGCAGTATTTT. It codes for CASSPVPADTQYF.

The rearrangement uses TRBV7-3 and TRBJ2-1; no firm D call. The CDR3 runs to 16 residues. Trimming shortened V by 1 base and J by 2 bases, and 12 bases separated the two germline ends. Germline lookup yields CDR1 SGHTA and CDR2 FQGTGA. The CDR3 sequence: CASSLNSGGPYNEQFF. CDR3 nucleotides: TGTGCCAGCAGCTTAAATTCAGGTGGCCCCTACAATGAGCAGTTCTTC. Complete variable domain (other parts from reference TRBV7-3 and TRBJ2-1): GAGVSQTPSNKVTEKGKYVELRCDPISGHTALYWYRQSLGQGPEFLIYFQGTGAADDSGLPNDRFFAVRPEGSVSTLKIQRTERGDSAVYLCASSLNSGGPYNEQFFGPGTRLTVL.

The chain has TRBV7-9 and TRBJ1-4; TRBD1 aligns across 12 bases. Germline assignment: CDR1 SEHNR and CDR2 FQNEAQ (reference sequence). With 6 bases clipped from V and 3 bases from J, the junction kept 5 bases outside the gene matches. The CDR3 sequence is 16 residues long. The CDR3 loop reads CASRGGQGAPNEKLFF. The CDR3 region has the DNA TGTGCCAGCAGAGGGGGACAGGGGGCTCCTAATGAAAAACTGTTTTTT.

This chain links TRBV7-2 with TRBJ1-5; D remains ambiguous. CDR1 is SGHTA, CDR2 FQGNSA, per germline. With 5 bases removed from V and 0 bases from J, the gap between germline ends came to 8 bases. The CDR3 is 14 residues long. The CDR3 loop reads CASSPINSNQPQHF. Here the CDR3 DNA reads TGTGCCAGCAGCCCTATCAATAGCAATCAGCCCCAGCATTTT.

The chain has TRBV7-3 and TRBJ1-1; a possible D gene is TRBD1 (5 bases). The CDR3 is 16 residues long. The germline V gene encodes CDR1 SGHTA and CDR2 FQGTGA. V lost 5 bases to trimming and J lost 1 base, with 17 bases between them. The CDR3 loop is CASSPSGALPNTEAFF. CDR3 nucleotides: TGTGCCAGCAGCCCTAGTGGGGCCTTGCCGAACACTGAAGCTTTCTTT.

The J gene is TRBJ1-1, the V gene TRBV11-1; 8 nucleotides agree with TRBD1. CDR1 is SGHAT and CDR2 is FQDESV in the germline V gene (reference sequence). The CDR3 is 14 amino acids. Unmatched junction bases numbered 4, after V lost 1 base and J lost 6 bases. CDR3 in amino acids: CASSLETGASEAFF. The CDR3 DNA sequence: TGTGCCAGCAGCTTAGAGACAGGGGCGTCTGAAGCTTTCTTT.

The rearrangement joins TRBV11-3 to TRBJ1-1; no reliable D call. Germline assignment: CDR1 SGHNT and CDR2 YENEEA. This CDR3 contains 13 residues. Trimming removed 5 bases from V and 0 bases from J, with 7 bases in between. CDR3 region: CASSPGMNTEAFF. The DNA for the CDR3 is TGTGCCAGCAGCCCGGGTATGAACACTGAAGCTTTCTTT.

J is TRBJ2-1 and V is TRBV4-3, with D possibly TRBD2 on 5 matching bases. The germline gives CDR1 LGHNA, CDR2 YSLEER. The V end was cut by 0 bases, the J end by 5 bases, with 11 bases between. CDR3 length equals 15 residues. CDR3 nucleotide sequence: TGCGCCAGCAGCCAAGAGGGTCGGAGGAACAATGAGCAGTTCTTC. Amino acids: CASSQEGRRNNEQFF.

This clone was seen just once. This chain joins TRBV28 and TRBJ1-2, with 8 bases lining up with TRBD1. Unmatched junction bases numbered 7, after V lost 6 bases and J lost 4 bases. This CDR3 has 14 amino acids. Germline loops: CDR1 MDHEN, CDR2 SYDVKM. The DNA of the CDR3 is TGTGCCAGCAGCAGGACAGGGACGGCCTATGGCTACACCTTC. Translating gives CASSRTGTAYGYTF.

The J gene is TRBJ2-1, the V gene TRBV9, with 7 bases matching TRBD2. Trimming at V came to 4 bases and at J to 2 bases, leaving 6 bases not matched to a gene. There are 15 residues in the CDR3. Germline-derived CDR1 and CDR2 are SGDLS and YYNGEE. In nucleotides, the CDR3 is TGTGCCAGCAGCACTGGCGGGGGTCCCTACAATGAGCAGTTCTTC. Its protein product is CASSTGGGPYNEQFF.

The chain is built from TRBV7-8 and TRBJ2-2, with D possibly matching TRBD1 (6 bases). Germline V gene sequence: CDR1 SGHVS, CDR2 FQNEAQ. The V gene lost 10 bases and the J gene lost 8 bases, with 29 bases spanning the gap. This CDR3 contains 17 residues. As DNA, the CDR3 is TGTGCCACTCAACCCCCAGGGGTGGTCGACGGGTTAGGGGAGCTGTTTTTT. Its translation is CATQPPGVVDGLGELFF.

The CDR3 loop reads CASSSLGEQFF. CDR3 bases: TGTGCCAGCAGCTCACTAGGGGAGCAGTTCTTC. This sequence joins TRBV13 and TRBJ2-1, with D possibly TRBD2 on 5 matching bases. CDR3 length equals 11 residues. The germline gives CDR1 PRHDT, CDR2 FYEKMQ (reference sequence). The ends were cut back, 4 bases at V and 10 bases at J, with 8 bases in the middle.

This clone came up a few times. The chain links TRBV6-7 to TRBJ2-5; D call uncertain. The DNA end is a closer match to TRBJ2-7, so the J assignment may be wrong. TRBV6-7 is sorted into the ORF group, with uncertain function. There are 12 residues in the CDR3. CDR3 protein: CAPYSSPYEQYF. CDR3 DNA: TGTGCCCCCTACAGCTCTCCCTACGAGCAGTACTTC.

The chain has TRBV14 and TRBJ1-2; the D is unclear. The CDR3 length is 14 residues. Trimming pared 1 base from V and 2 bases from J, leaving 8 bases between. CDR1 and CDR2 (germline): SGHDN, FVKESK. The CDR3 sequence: CASSQVASNYGYTF. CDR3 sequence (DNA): TGTGCCAGCAGCCAAGTGGCATCAAACTATGGCTACACCTTC.

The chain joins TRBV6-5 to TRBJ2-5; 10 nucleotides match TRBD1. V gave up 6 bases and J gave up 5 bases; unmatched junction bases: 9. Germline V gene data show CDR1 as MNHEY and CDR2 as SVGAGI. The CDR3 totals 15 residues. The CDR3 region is CASSLDPDRGETQYF. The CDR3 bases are TGTGCCAGCAGCCTAGACCCGGACAGGGGGGAGACCCAGTACTTC.

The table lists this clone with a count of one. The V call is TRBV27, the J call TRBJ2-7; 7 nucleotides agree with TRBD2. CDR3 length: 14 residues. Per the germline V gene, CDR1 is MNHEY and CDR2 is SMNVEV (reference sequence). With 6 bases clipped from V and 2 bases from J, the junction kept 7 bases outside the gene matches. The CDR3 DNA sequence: TGTGCCAGCAGAGGACGGCGGGGGACCTACGAGCAGTACTTC. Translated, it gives CASRGRRGTYEQYF.

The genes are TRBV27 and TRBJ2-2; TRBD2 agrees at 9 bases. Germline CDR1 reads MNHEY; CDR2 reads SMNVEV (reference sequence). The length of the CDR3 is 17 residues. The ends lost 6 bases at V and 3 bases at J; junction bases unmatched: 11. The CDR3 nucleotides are TGTGCCAGCAGACCTTCGACTAGCGGCCTCTACACCGGGGAGCTGTTTTTT. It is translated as CASRPSTSGLYTGELFF.

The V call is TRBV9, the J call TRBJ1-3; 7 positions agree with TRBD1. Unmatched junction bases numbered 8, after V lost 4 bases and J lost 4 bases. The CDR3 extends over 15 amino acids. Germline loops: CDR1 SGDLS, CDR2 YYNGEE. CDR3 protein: CASSLYTGEGNTIYF. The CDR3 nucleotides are TGTGCCAGCAGCCTTTACACAGGGGAAGGAAACACCATATATTTT.

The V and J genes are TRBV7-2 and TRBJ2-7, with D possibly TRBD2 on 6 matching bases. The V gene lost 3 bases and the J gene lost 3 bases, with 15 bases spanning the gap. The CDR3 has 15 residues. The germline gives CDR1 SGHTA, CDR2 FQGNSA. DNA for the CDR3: TGTGCCAGCAGCTTGATAGCGGATCCCTACTACGAGCAGTACTTC. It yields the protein CASSLIADPYYEQYF.

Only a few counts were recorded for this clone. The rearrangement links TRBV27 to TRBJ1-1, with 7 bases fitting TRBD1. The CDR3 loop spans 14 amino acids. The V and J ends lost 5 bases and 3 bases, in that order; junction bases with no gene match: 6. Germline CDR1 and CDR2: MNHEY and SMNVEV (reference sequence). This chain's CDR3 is CASSQGERDTEAFF. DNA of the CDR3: TGTGCCAGCAGTCAGGGGGAAAGGGACACTGAAGCTTTCTTT.

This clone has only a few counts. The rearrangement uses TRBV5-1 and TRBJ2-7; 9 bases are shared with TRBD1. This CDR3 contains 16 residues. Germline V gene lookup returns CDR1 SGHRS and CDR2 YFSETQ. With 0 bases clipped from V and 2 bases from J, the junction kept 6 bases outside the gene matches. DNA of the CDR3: TGCGCCAGCAGCTTGGCCTCGGGACAGGGCACCTACGAGCAGTACTTC. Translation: CASSLASGQGTYEQYF.

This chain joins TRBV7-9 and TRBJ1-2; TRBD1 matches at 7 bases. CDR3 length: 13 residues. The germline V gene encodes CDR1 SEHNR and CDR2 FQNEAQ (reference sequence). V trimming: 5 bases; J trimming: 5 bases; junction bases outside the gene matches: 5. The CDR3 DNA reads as TGTGCCAGCAGCCGACAGGGTAAATATGGCTACACCTTC. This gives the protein CASSRQGKYGYTF. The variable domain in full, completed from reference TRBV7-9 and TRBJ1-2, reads DTGVSQNPRHKITKRGQNVTFRCDPISEHNRLYWYRQTLGQGPEFLTYFQNEAQLEKSRLLSDRFSAERPKGSFSTLEIQRTEQGDSAMYLCASSRQGKYGYTFGSGTRLTVV.

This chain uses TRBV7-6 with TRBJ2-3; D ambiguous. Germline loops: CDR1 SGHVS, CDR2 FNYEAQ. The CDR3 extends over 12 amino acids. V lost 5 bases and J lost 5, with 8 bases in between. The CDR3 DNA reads TGTGCCAGCAGCGCACACCAAGATACGCAGTATTTT. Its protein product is CASSAHQDTQYF.

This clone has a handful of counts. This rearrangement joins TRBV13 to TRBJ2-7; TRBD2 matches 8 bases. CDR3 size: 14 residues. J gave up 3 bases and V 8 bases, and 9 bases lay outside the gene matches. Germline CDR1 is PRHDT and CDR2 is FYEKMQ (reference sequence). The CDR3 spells CASRRGGGVYEQYF. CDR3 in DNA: TGTGCCAGCCGCCGGGGGGGAGGCGTCTACGAGCAGTACTTC. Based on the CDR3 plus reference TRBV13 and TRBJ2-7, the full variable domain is AAGVIQSPRHLIKEKRETATLKCYPIPRHDTVYWYQQGPGQDPQFLISFYEKMQSDKGSIPDRFSAQQFSDYHSELNMSSLELGDSALYFCASRRGGGVYEQYFGPGTRLTVT.